This TCR beta chain was retrieved from a study of blood T cell repertoires in COVID-19 (dated by TCRdb to 2018 to 2021). With regard to the full study: The collaborator samples originated in the United States, Italy and Spain and spanned the acute and convalescent phases of COVID-19. The prospective study material was composed of cDNA or gDNA derived from T cells, B-cell-depleted T cells, or PBMCs. A de-identified subject ID, COVID-19 status, age in years and sex were almost always included in the sample metadata. Subjects who had been exposed to COVID-19, were actively infected with it, or had recovered from it provided the deeply sampled blood TCRbeta repertoires that made up the dataset. Where HLA class I and class II types were available, the types were taken from metadata supplied by the sample provider, not from assay-based typing. The repertoires were released in a freely available public database intended as a resource for research on the immune response to SARS-CoV-2. The samples were drawn from the first 160 participants of the ongoing ImmuneRACE study and from 950 to 1,500 subjects provided by 6 global collaborators. General study outcomes and caveats: How much clinical and demographic metadata was included differed by source and by participant, and the metadata was provided uncurated.

TCRbeta CDR3 regions were amplified from genomic DNA by means of the immunoSEQ Assay, a bias-controlled multiplex PCR. The source study handled its data this way. The number of nucleated cells in each sample was estimated by amplification of reference gene primers within the assay. Sequence reads were collapsed and filtered to measure the absolute abundance of every unique TCRbeta CDR3 rearrangement. For each sample, productive Simpson clonality was calculated as the square root of Simpson's diversity index over productive rearrangements. TCRdb's version of the immuneACCESS table is confined to in-frame rearrangements and falls short of the full clone set. An unresolved V gene accounts for under half of the shortfall where checked; the remainder is of unknown origin. V, J and clone size derive from that table, while D and trimming were established from the DNA sequence. This sample lists 85,000 to 95,000 clones; 85% to 95% were detected once. The top ten clonotypes cover over 3.5% of the sample.

Reading the germline V gene gives CDR1 SGHDT and CDR2 YYEEEE. The V and J ends are trimmed by 0 bases and 5 bases, leaving 6 bases between them. The CDR3 contains 14 residues, cysteine and phenylalanine counted. CDR3 DNA only is kept here, 42 bases in frame from base 1. This clone is medium-sized (0.01 to 0.1%). No antigen is known for it. Base qualities were left out, and no much larger clone turns up one base away. Collaborating institutions collected whole blood in K2EDTA tubes following their own protocols. For TCRbeta analysis, collaborators shipped samples in one of three forms: frozen whole blood, isolated PBMCs, or DNA extracted from either of those sample types.

Sequenced: peripheral blood. The rearranged chain carries TRBV5-6 and TRBJ1-6, with the identity of the D gene unclear. The receptor was derived from a woman between 45 and 65 years old in a cohort sampled during active COVID-19. CDR3 protein: CASSLESDNSPLHF. The DNA sequence is as follows: TGTGCCAGCAGCTTGGAGTCAGATAATTCACCCCTCCACTTT.